This T cell receptor beta chain was retrieved from a study of T cells in Graves' hyperthyroidism and ophthalmopathy. Findings and caveats of the study: By a 13 V-J model, ophthalmopathy was set apart from stable hyperthyroidism.

Cells are PBMCs isolated from around 9.4 ml of fresh blood. Regarding this clonotype: What it binds is unknown.

The CDR3 regions of TCR beta were amplified from RNA transcripts. The study used the HTBI primer set for a first-round RT-PCR of the TCR CDR3. One entry per CDR3 protein, called by TCRdb with MiXCR from the multiplex PCR reads. The profile shows more than 350,000 distinct CDR3 sequences, about 16% of them singletons. This CDR3 has 15 amino acids. Germline V gene data show CDR1 as DFQATT and CDR2 as SNEGSKA (reference sequence). V shed 6 bases and J shed 3 bases, with 21 bases lying between them. The sequence was obtained from a woman aged 25 to 39 with Graves' hyperthyroidism. Sequencing was done on a sample of blood. The chain employs TRBV20-1 and TRBJ2-7; D is possibly TRBD2 (6 bases). DNA of the CDR3: TGCAGTGCCATGGGTGGAGGGGTCGGGGACTACGAGCAGTACTTC. This translates into CSAMGGGVGDYEQYF.